Presented here are 10 T cell receptor beta chains from one specimen sequenced in a study of cytomegalovirus exposure and HLA in healthy donors. 60 Vbeta and 13 Jbeta primers were used in PCR. Profiling relied on immunoSEQ multiplex PCR, and the TCRdb table lists in-frame clones only, not all of them. In the table there are fewer than 120,000 clones, 78% of which are singletons. What was sequenced was PBMCs. Receptor source: a woman under 40 in good health and CMV-seronegative.

The chain uses TRBV9 and TRBJ2-1, with D tentatively TRBD2 (6 bases). CDR1 is SGDLS, CDR2 YYNGEE, per germline. The V end was cut by 6 bases, the J end by 8 bases, with 18 bases between. This CDR3 contains 14 residues. The CDR3 region is CASNNNPGDDEQFF. The CDR3 DNA reads TGTGCCAGCAACAATAACCCGGGGGACGATGAGCAGTTCTTC. The variable domain in full, completed from reference TRBV9 and TRBJ2-1, reads DSGVTQTPKHLITATGQRVTLRCSPRSGDLSVYWYQQSLDQGLQFLIQYYNGEERAKGNILERFSAQQFPDLHSELNLSSLELGDSALYFCASNNNPGDDEQFFGPGTRLTVL.

This clone showed up just once. The V call is TRBV29-1, the J call TRBJ1-1; D is unclear. Germline CDR1 is SQVTM and CDR2 is ANQGSEA. Trimming left V 1 base short and J 1 base short, with 25 bases between. This CDR3 has 19 residues. CDR3 protein: CSVEAKNGLRHPGNTEAFF. CDR3 DNA sequence: TGCAGCGTTGAAGCTAAAAACGGCTTGAGACACCCTGGGAACACTGAAGCTTTCTTT.

This clone came up once. The chain has TRBV2 and TRBJ1-1; TRBD1 agrees at 7 bases. Trimming removed 6 bases from V and 5 bases from J; junction bases left unmatched: 3. The CDR3 has 12 amino acids. In germline, CDR1 is SNHLY, CDR2 FYNNEI. The CDR3 is CASSRGRTEAFF. The CDR3 DNA reads as TGTGCCAGCAGCAGGGGGAGGACTGAAGCTTTCTTT.

The V gene is TRBV5-4, the J gene TRBJ2-1; 14 bases map to TRBD2. The CDR3 has 16 residues. Losses at the gene ends were 4 bases for V and 7 bases for J; bases not matched to a gene: 7. Germline CDR1 SGHNT, CDR2 YYREEE (reference sequence). The CDR3 DNA follows: TGTGCCAGCAGCCGTACGGGGACTAGCGGGAGAAATGAGCAGTTCTTC. It codes for CASSRTGTSGRNEQFF.

The chain recombines TRBV30 with TRBJ1-1; TRBD1 matches at 11 bases. Germline loops: CDR1 GTSNPN, CDR2 SVGIG (reference sequence). The CDR3 runs to 13 residues. After removal of 4 bases from V and 5 bases from J, the junction contained 3 bases not matched to a gene. The chain's CDR3 is CAWIGTGGTEAFF. As DNA, the CDR3 is TGTGCCTGGATAGGGACAGGGGGGACTGAAGCTTTCTTT.

J is TRBJ2-1 and V is TRBV7-9, with 8 positions matching TRBD1. The CDR3 has 14 residues. Germline V gives CDR1 SEHNR, CDR2 FQNEAQ (reference sequence). J was trimmed by 7 bases and V by 8 bases; bases with no gene match: 10. The CDR3 here is CASGPQGARNEQFF. The CDR3, as DNA: TGTGCCAGCGGGCCGCAGGGGGCTAGGAATGAGCAGTTCTTC.

This clone has only one observation. V usage is TRBV9 and J usage is TRBJ1-1, with 11 positions matching TRBD1. Germline CDR1 and CDR2: SGDLS and YYNGEE. J was trimmed by 3 bases and V by 4 bases; bases with no gene match: 5. The CDR3 has 15 amino acids. CDR3 bases: TGTGCCAGCAGCCACCTGGGACAGGGGGACACTGAAGCTTTCTTT. This sequence encodes CASSHLGQGDTEAFF.

The chain carries TRBV30 and TRBJ2-7; D possibly corresponds to TRBD1 (8 bases). V shed 4 bases and J shed 0 bases, with 16 bases lying between them. The CDR3 covers 15 residues. Germline CDR1 is GTSNPN and CDR2 is SVGIG (reference sequence). CDR3 DNA: TGTGCCTGGACCGAACAGGGGGGGAGCTCCTACGAGCAGTACTTC. This sequence encodes CAWTEQGGSSYEQYF.

This sequence joins TRBV2 and TRBJ2-5; the match to TRBD1 covers 9 bases. Trimming cost V 7 bases and J 6 bases; bases outside gene matches: 6. The CDR3 totals 13 residues. Germline CDR1 reads SNHLY; CDR2 reads FYNNEI. The CDR3 region has the DNA TGTGCCAGCAACCGGGACAGGGAAAAGACCCAGTACTTC. This encodes CASNRDREKTQYF.

The V call is TRBV14, the J call TRBJ2-1, with TRBD2 identical over 7 bases. Germline-derived CDR1 and CDR2 are SGHDN and FVKESK. The CDR3 contains 17 residues. With 4 bases clipped from V and 8 bases from J, the junction kept 17 bases outside the gene matches. CDR3 DNA: TGTGCCAGCAGCCGAGAGATCCGAGGGAGGGCCAGGGATGAGCAGTTCTTC. Encoded protein: CASSREIRGRARDEQFF.